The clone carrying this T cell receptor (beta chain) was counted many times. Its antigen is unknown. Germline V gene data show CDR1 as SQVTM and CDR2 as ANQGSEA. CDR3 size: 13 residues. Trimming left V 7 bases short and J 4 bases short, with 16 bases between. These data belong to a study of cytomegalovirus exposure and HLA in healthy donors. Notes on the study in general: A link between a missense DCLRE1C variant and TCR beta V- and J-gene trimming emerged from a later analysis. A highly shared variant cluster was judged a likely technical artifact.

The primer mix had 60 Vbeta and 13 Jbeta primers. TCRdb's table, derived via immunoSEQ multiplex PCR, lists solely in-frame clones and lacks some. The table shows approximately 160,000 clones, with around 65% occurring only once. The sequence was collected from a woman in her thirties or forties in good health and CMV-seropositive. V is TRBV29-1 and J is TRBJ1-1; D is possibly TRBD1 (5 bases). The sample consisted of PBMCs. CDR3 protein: CSGTTAQSTEAFF. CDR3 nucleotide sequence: TGCAGCGGGACAACCGCGCAGAGCACTGAAGCTTTCTTT.